This T cell receptor (beta chain) was recovered during a study of T-cell memory formation after mild COVID-19. Whole-study context: Largely, the TCR clusters proved donor specific. General observations from the study: Several responding clones turned up in pre-infection memory, indicating that cross-reactive memory may have taken part. The authors did not confirm SARS-CoV-2 specificity of second-wave clones peaking day 37.

Germline V gene data show CDR1 as SEHNR and CDR2 as FQNEAQ (reference sequence). V shed 0 bases, J shed 3 bases, and the junction held 2 bases outside the gene matches. The CDR3 totals 15 residues. Barcoded TCR alpha and TCR beta cDNA libraries with UMIs came from 5'RACE using constant-segment primers. TCRdb redid the calling of the 5' RACE reads with MiXCR, one entry per CDR3 protein. The sample holds roughly 300,000 distinct CDR3 sequences, roughly 8.2% seen once. As concerns this clonotype: What it binds is unknown.

The V gene is TRBV7-9, the J gene TRBJ2-1; 7 positions match TRBD1. This receptor was identified in a man aged 18 to 30 who had mild COVID-19 (a few samples of this study predate the infection). Cell type and time point are not known. Sequenced sample: PBMCs or a T cell subset sorted from them (not recorded which). CDR3 bases: TGTGCCAGCAGCTTAGCCCAGGGGGACTACAATGAGCAGTTCTTC. This sequence encodes CASSLAQGDYNEQFF.